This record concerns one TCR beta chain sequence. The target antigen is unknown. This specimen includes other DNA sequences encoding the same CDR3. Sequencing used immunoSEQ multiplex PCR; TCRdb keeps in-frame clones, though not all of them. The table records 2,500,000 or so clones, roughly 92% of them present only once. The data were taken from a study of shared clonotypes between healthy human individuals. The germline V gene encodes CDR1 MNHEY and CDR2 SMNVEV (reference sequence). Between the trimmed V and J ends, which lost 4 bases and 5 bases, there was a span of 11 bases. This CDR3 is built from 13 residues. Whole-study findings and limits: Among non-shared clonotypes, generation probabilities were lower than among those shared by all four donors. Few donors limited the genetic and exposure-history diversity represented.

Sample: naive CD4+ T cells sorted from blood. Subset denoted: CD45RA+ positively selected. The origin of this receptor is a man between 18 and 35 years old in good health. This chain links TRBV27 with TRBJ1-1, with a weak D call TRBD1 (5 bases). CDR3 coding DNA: TGTGCCAGCAGTTCTCAGGGAAGGACTGAAGCTTTCTTT. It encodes CASSSQGRTEAFF.